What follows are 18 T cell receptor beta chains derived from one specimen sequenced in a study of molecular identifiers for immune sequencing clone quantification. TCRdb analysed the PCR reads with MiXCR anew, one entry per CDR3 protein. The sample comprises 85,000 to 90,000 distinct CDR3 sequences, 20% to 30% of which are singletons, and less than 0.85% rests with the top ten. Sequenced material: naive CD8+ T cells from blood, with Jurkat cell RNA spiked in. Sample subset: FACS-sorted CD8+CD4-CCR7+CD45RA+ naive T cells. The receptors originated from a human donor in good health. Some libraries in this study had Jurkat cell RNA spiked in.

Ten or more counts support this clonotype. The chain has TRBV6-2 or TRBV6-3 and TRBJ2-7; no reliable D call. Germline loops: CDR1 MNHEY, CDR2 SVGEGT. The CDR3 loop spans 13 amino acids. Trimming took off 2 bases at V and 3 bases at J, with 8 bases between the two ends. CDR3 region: CASSYSSSYEQYF. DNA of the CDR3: TGTGCCAGCAGTTACAGTTCCAGCTACGAGCAGTACTTC.

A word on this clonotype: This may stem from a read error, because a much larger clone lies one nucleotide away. CDR3 nucleotide sequence: TGTGCCAACAGCTTTGGGACAGGGAGCAATCAGCCCCAGCATTTT. Its translation is CANSFGTGSNQPQHF. The chain is built from TRBV5-3 and TRBJ1-5; TRBD1 agrees at 9 bases. TRBV5-3 is labeled an ORF, and its function is uncertain. The CDR3 has 15 residues. V gave up 9 bases and J gave up 1 base; unmatched junction bases: 8.

For the CDR3, the DNA is TGTGCCAGCAGCCCTACTCGTGGGGGTGAGCAGTTCTTC. Translation gives CASSPTRGGEQFF. The J gene is TRBJ2-1, the V gene TRBV6-2 or TRBV6-3, with D perhaps matching TRBD1 or TRBD2 (5 bases each). Germline V gene lookup returns CDR1 MNHEY and CDR2 SVGEGT. Trimming removed 6 bases from V and 9 bases from J, with 15 bases in between. CDR3 size: 13 residues.

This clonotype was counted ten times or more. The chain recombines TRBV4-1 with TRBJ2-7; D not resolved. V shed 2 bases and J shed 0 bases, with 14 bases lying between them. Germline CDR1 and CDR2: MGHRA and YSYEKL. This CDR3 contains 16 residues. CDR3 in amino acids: CASSQLLLEASYEQYF. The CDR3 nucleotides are TGCGCCAGCAGCCAATTGTTGCTCGAAGCCTCCTACGAGCAGTACTTC.

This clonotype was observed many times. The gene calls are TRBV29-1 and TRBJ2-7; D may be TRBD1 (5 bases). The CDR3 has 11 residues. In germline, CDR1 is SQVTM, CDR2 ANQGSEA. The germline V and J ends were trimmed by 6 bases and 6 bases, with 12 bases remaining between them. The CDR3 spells CSVDQGAEQYF. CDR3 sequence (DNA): TGCAGCGTCGATCAGGGTGCCGAGCAGTACTTC.

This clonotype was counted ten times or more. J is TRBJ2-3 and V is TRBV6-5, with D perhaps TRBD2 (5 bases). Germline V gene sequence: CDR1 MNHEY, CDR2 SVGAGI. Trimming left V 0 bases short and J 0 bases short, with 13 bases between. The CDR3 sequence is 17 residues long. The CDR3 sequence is CASSYSNVGGSTDTQYF. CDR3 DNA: TGTGCCAGCAGTTACTCGAATGTTGGCGGGAGCACAGATACGCAGTATTTT.

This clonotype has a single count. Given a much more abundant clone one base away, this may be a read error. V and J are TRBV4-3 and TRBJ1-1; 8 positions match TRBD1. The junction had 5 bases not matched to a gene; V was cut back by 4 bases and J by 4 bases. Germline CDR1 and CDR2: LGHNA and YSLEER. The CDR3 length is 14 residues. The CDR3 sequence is CASSRVDRGTEAFF. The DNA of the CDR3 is TGCGCCAGCAGCCGAGTAGACAGGGGCACTGAAGCTTTCTTT.

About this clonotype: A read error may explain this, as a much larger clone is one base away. The CDR3 sequence is CASSLVGGATVNYGYTF. For the CDR3, the DNA is TGTGCCAGCAGTTTAGTTGGGGGGGCAACAGTCAACTATGGCTACACCTTC. This rearrangement joins TRBV12-3 or TRBV12-4 to TRBJ1-2; D possibly corresponds to TRBD1 (6 bases). V was shortened by 1 base and J by 2 bases, with 17 bases between the two germline ends. CDR3 length: 17 amino acids.

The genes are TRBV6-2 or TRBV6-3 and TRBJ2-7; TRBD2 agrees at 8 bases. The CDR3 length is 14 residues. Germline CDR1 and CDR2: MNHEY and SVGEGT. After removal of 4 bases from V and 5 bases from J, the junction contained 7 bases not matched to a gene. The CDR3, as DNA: TGTGCCAGCAGTTCGGGACTAGTTAGGAACGAGCAGTACTTC. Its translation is CASSSGLVRNEQYF.

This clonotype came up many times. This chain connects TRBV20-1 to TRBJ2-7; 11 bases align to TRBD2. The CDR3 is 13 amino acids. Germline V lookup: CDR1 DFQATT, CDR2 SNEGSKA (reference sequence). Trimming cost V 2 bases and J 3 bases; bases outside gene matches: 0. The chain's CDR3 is CSARTSGSYEQYF. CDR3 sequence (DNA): TGCAGTGCTAGAACTAGCGGGAGCTACGAGCAGTACTTC.

In DNA, the CDR3 is TGCGCCAGCAGTGAGGGGGTGCTGGGCACTGCTGAAGCTTTCTTT. It codes for CASSEGVLGTAEAFF. The rearrangement uses TRBV10-2 and TRBJ1-1; D not certain. The CDR3 sequence is 15 residues long. CDR1 and CDR2 from the germline V gene are WSHSY and SAAADI. The ends were cut back, 2 bases at V and 6 bases at J, with 16 bases in the middle.

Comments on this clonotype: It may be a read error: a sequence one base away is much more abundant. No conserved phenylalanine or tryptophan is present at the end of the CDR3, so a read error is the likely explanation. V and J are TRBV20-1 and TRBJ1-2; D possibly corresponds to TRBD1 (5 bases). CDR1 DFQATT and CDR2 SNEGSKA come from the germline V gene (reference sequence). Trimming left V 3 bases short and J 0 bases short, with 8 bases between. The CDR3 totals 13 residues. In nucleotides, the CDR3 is TGCAGTGCTAGGACAGACTCTAACTATGGCTACACCTTA. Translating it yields CSARTDSNYGYTL.

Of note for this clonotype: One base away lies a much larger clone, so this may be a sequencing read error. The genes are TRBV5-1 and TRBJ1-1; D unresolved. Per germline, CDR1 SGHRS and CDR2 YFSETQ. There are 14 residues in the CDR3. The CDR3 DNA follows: TGCGCCAGCTGCTTGTCTTTTGGGTTTACTGAAGCTTTCTTT. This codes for CASCLSFGFTEAFF.

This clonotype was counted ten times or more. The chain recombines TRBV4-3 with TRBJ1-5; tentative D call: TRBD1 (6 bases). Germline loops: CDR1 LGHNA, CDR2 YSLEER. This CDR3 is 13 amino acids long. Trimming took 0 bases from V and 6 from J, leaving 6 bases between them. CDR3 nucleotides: TGCGCCAGCAGCCAAGACAGGGGTCAGCCCCAGCATTTT. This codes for CASSQDRGQPQHF.

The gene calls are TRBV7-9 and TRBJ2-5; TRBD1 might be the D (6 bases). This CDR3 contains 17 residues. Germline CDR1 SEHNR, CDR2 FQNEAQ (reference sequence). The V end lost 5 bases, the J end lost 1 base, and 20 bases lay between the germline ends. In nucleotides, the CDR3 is TGTGCCAGCAGCGTCCCAAGGGGGTTTTTGGGCCAAGAGACCCAGTACTTC. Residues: CASSVPRGFLGQETQYF.

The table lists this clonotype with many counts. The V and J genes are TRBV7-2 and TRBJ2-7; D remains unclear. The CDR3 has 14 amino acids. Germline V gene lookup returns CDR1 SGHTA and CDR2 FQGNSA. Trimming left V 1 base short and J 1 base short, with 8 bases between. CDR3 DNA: TGTGCCAGCAGCTTAGAGGTATTATCCTACGAGCAGTACTTC. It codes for CASSLEVLSYEQYF.

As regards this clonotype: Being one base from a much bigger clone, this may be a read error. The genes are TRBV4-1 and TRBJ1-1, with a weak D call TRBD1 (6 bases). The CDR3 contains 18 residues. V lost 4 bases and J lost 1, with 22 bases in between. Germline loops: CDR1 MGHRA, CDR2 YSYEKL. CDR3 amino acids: CASSPTTTGIPKNTEAFF. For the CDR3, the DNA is TGCGCCAGCAGCCCCACCACTACAGGGATACCTAAGAACACTGAAGCTTTCTTT.

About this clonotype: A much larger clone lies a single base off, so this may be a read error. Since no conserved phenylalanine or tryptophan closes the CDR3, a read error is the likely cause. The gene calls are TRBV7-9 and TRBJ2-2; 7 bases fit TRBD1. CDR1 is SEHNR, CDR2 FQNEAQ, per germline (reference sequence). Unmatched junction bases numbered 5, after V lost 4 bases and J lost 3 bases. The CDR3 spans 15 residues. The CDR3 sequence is CASSSRTGDTGELFL. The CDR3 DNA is TGTGCCAGCAGCTCCCGGACAGGTGACACCGGGGAGCTGTTTCTT.